The clone carrying this T cell receptor (beta chain) was detected only a few times. This record comes from a study of human T cells and chemical hapten exposure. Study details: Sensitization employed 2% DPC on about 2 cm by about 2 cm of upper inner arm skin.

This CDR3 spans 13 amino acids. Germline V lookup: CDR1 DFQATT, CDR2 SNEGSKA (reference sequence). Individual cDNA molecules each carried unique molecular identifiers attached by the library. As handled by the study authors: The number of TCRs in each sample had a median of approximately 95,000 and spanned roughly 23,224 to 750,000. TCRdb re-called the RACE reads with MiXCR, one entry per CDR3 protein. These V and J calls originate from TCRdb's pipeline instead of the authors' own analysis. The table lists 95,000 to 150,000 distinct CDR3 sequences, about 11% of them singletons, with about 2.4% in the top ten. Time point defined: patch test 3, about 24 weeks after DPC sensitization. Treatment here: therapeutic diphenylcyclopropenone sensitization with weekly scalp DPC.

The chain links TRBV20-1 to TRBJ2-3, with TRBD1 as a possible D gene (5 bases). This material consisted of whole blood, taken in connection with sensitization to the hapten diphenylcyclopropenone (DPC). This receptor was taken from a woman in her forties or fifties with alopecia areata. Some clones in this sample may be carry-over from other donors' samples. The CDR3 bases are TGCGGGGTAGCCAGGGAACACGATTCGGGGCAGTATTTT. This gives the protein CGVAREHDSGQYF.